These T cell receptor beta chains were read from a single sample in a study of a mutant IDH1 vaccine in newly diagnosed glioma. Profiling relied on immunoSEQ multiplex PCR, and the TCRdb table lists in-frame clones only, not all of them. This table holds about 69,000 clones, more than 85% found once. Antigen specificity for these receptors is unknown. The sequencing here drew on PBMCs, taken from a glioma patient whose treatment included an IDH1 peptide vaccine. Every receptor here comes from a man aged 25-45 years with glioma. CDR3s include the opening cysteine and the closing phenylalanine or tryptophan. The D gene is left open where the match is weak. Part of the rows lack a size; the others show once, few, many or a class for expanded clones.

D gene,V gene,J gene,clone size,CDR3 DNA,CDR3 protein
NA,TRBV19,TRBJ2-7,NA,TGTGCCAGTAGTATTATCTTAGGACAGATGGAGCAGTACTTC,CASSIILGQMEQYF
TRBD1,TRBV9,TRBJ2-1,NA,TGTGCCAGCAGCTTCTTCCGGGACAGAGCCTACAATGAGCAGTTCTTC,CASSFFRDRAYNEQFF
NA,TRBV6-1,TRBJ1-5,NA,TGTGCCAGCACTGAGGGACCTACTCACCAGCCCCAGCATTTT,CASTEGPTHQPQHF
NA,TRBV5-1,TRBJ2-7,NA,TGCGCCAGCAGAGGGACGGATAGCTACGAGCAGTACTTC,CASRGTDSYEQYF
TRBD2,TRBV6-5,TRBJ2-1,NA,TGTGCCAGCCGAGGGAGCGGGAGAAAATACAATGAGCAGTTCTTC,CASRGSGRKYNEQFF
NA,TRBV18,TRBJ2-1,NA,TGTGCCAGCTCACCATCAATTGTATCGGGCAATGAGCAGTTCTTC,CASSPSIVSGNEQFF
TRBD1,TRBV19,TRBJ2-2,NA,TGTGCCAGTAGTATCCGGGACAGGGAAATCGGGGAGCTGTTTTTT,CASSIRDREIGELFF
TRBD1,TRBV5-1,TRBJ1-2,NA,TGCGCCAGCAGACCAGGACAGGGCCCAATTTATGGCTACACCTTC,CASRPGQGPIYGYTF
NA,TRBV10-3,TRBJ1-1,NA,TGTGCCATCGGACCGGGGGACACTGAAGCTTTCTTT,CAIGPGDTEAFF
NA,TRBV16,TRBJ1-2,NA,TGTGCCAGCAGCCAAGAGGTCTACGGAGGCTACACCTTC,CASSQEVYGGYTF
NA,TRBV7-2,TRBJ2-3,NA,TGTGCCAGCAGCCCTCGATTACGGGTCAGCACAGATACGCAGTATTTT,CASSPRLRVSTDTQYF
NA,TRBV19,TRBJ2-1,NA,TGTGCCAGTAGGGTCACAGGGTCCTACAATGAGCAGTTCTTC,CASRVTGSYNEQFF
NA,TRBV11-2,TRBJ1-1,NA,TGTGCCAGCAGCTTAGGCAGGGGCGAGAGGGTTCGGGACACTGAAGCTTTCTTT,CASSLGRGERVRDTEAFF
NA,TRBV28,TRBJ2-1,NA,TGTGCCAGCAGCACCTTAGCAATCGGTAATGAGCAGTTCTTC,CASSTLAIGNEQFF
NA,TRBV28,TRBJ2-2,once,TGTGCCAGCAGCCGACAGCGGTATGGGGAGCTGTTTTTT,CASSRQRYGELFF
NA,TRBV7-8,TRBJ2-3,once,TGTGCCAGCAGCCCATCAAGAGATACGCAGTATTTT,CASSPSRDTQYF
NA,TRBV4-3,TRBJ2-3,once,TGCGCCAGCAGCCAAGATAGTCCCCTCCCAGATACGCAGTATTTT,CASSQDSPLPDTQYF
TRBD1,TRBV6-5,TRBJ1-5,NA,TGTGCCAGCAGTCTCGACAGGGAAGGCCAGCCCCAGCATTTT,CASSLDREGQPQHF
NA,TRBV6-5,TRBJ1-2,NA,TGTGCCAGCAGTTACTCGATGGGAGGGGTCTATGGCTACACCTTC,CASSYSMGGVYGYTF
NA,TRBV5-4,TRBJ1-2,NA,TGTGCCAGCAGGGGTAGGGGGGCTAACTATGGCTACACCTTC,CASRGRGANYGYTF
NA,TRBV30,TRBJ2-3,once,TGTGCCTGGAGTGTGGGGGGAACAGATACGCAGTATTTT,CAWSVGGTDTQYF
TRBD1,TRBV19,TRBJ1-1,few,TGTGCCAGTAGATGGACAGGGAGTACTCACACTGAAGCTTTCTTT,CASRWTGSTHTEAFF
TRBD1,TRBV4-1,TRBJ1-1,NA,TGCGCCAGCAGCCAAACACAGGGGAGTACTGAAGCTTTCTTT,CASSQTQGSTEAFF
TRBD1,TRBV7-2,TRBJ1-5,NA,TGTGCCAGCAGCTTGACGACAGGGGTGAATCAGCCCCAGCATTTT,CASSLTTGVNQPQHF
NA,TRBV27,TRBJ1-2,NA,TGTGCCAGCAGTTTTGCGGGAGGTGATGGCTACACCTTC,CASSFAGGDGYTF
TRBD1,TRBV6-1,TRBJ2-1,few,TGTGCCAGCACTTTAGGACAGGGGGTGGGTGAGCAGTTCTTC,CASTLGQGVGEQFF
NA,TRBV4-3,TRBJ2-5,NA,TGCGCCAGCAGCCAAGATTTTGGCAGGGGTAAAGAGACCCAGTACTTC,CASSQDFGRGKETQYF
TRBD1,TRBV4-1,TRBJ1-6,NA,TGCGCCAGCAGCCTAAAGGGGGCAGGGGGCGACAATTCACCCCTCCACTTT,CASSLKGAGGDNSPLHF
NA,TRBV2,TRBJ2-6,NA,TGTGCCAGCAGCCCGACACACTCTGGGGCCAACGTCCTGACTTTC,CASSPTHSGANVLTF
NA,TRBV7-3,TRBJ1-6,NA,TGTGCCAGCAGCTTAAATACCGCGGATAATTCACCCCTCCACTTT,CASSLNTADNSPLHF
TRBD1,TRBV28,TRBJ1-2,NA,TGTGCCAGCTTACAGGGGAACGATGGCTACACCTTC,CASLQGNDGYTF
NA,TRBV6-1,TRBJ1-5,NA,TGTGCCAGCAACCGGGGCTCCCTTAGCAATCAGCCCCAGCATTTT,CASNRGSLSNQPQHF